The TCR beta chain described here comes from a study of molecular identifiers for immune sequencing clone quantification. Findings of the study overall: For highly expanded clones, sizes could be underestimated when identical TCR molecules share a barcode.

TCRdb fed the PCR reads into MiXCR, producing one record per CDR3 protein. The table includes about 40,000 distinct CDR3 sequences, 18% detected once. Germline lookup yields CDR1 LGHNA and CDR2 YSLEER. The V gene lost 0 bases and the J gene lost 0 bases, with 9 bases spanning the gap. CDR3 size: 16 residues. About this clonotype: Its antigen is not identified.

The source of this sequence is a human donor in good health. Some libraries in this study had Jurkat cell RNA spiked in. V gene TRBV4-3 combines with J gene TRBJ2-1; D unclear. The sequenced sample was naive CD8+ T cells from blood, with Jurkat cell RNA spiked in. Subset meaning: FACS-sorted CD8+CD4-CCR7+CD45RA+ naive T cells. DNA for the CDR3: TGCGCCAGCAGCCAAGAGTTTACGAGCTCCTACAATGAGCAGTTCTTC. Its translation is CASSQEFTSSYNEQFF.